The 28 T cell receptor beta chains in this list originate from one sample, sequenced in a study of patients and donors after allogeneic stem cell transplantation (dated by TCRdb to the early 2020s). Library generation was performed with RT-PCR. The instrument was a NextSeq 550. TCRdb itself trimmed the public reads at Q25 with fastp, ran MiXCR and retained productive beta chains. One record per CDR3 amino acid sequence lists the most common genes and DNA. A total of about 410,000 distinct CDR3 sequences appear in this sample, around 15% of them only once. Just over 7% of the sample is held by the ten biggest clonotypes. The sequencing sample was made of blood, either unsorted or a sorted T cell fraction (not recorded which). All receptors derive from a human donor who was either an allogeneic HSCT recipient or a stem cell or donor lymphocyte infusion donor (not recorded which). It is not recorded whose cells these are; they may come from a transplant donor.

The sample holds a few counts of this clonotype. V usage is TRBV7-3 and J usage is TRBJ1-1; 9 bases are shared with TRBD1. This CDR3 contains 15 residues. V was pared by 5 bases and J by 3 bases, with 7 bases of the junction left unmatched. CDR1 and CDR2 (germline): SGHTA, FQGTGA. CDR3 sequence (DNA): TGTGCCAGCAGCGACGGGACAGGGAGGGACACTGAAGCTTTCTTT. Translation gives CASSDGTGRDTEAFF.

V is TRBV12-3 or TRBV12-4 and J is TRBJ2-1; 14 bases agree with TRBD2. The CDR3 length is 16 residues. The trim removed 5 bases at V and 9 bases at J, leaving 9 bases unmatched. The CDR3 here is CASSHLKGLAGGEQFF. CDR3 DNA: TGTGCCAGCAGTCACCTGAAAGGACTAGCGGGAGGTGAGCAGTTCTTC.

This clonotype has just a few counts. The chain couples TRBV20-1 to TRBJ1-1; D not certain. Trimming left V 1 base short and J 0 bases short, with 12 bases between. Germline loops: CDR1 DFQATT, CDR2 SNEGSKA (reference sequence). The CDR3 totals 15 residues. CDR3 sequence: CSARVSEMLNTEAFF. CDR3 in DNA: TGCAGTGCTAGAGTGTCAGAAATGTTGAACACTGAAGCTTTCTTT.

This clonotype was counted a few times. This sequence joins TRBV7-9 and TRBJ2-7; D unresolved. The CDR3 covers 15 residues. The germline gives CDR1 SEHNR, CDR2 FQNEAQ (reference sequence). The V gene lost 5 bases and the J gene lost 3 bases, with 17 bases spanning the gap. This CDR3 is CASSPRQVLHYEQYF. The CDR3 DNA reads TGTGCCAGCAGCCCTCGGCAGGTTTTACACTACGAGCAGTACTTC.

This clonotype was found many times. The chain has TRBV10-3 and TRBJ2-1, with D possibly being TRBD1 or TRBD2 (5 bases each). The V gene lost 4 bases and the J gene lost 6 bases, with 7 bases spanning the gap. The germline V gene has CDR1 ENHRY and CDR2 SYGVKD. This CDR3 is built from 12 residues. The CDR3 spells CAISVGVNEQFF. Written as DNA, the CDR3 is TGTGCCATCAGTGTGGGGGTCAATGAGCAGTTCTTC.

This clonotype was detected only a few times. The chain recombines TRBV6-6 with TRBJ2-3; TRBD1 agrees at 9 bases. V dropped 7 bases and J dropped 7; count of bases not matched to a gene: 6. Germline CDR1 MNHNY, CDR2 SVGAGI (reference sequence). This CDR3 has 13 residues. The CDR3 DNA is TGTGCCAGCACCGCGGACAGGGGAAATACGCAGTATTTT. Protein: CASTADRGNTQYF.

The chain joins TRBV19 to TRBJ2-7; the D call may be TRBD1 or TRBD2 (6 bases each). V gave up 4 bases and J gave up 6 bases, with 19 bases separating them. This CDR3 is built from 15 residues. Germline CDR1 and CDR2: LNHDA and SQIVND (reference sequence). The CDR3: CASSTTRAGDGEQYF. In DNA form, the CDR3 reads TGTGCCAGTAGTACGACTAGGGCAGGGGATGGCGAGCAGTACTTC.

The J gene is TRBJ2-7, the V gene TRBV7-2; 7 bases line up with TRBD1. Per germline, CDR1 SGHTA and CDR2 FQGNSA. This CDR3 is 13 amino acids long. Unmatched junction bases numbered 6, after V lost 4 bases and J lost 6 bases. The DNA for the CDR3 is TGTGCCAGCAGCTCCGACAGGGTTGTCGAGCAGTACTTC. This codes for CASSSDRVVEQYF. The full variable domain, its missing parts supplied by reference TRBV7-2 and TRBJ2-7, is GAGVSQSPSNKVTEKGKDVELRCDPISGHTALYWYRQSLGQGLEFLIYFQGNSAPDKSGLPSDRFSAERTGGSVSTLTIQRTQQEDSAVYLCASSSDRVVEQYFGPGTRLTVT.

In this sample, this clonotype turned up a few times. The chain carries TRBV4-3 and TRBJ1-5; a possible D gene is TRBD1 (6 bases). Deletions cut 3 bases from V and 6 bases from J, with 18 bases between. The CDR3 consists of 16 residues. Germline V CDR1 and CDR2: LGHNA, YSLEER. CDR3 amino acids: CASSQGWGGAGQPQHF. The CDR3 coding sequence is TGCGCCAGCAGCCAGGGATGGGGGGGGGCCGGTCAGCCCCAGCATTTT.

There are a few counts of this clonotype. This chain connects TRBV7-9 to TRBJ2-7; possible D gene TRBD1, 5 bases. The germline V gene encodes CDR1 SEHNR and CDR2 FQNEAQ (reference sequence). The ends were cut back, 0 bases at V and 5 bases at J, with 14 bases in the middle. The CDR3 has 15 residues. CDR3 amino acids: CASSLAQGTRNEQYF. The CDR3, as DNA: TGTGCCAGCAGCTTAGCCCAGGGTACTCGGAACGAGCAGTACTTC.

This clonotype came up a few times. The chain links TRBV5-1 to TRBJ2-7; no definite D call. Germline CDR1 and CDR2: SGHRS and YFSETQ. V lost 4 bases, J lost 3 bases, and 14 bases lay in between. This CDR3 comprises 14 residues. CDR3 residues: CASSPGPARYEQYF. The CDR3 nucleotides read TGCGCCAGCAGCCCCGGCCCCGCCCGCTACGAGCAGTACTTC.

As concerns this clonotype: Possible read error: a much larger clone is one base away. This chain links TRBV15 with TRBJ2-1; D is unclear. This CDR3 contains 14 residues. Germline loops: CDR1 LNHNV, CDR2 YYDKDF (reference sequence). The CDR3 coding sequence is TGTGCCACCAGCAGAGCGAACGCATACAATCAGCAGTTCTTC. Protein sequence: CATSRANAYNQQFF.

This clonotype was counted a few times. CDR3 DNA: TGTGCCAGCAGCCGCTGGCTGGACAGGGAGTACAATGAGCAGTTCTTC. It specifies CASSRWLDREYNEQFF. The chain employs TRBV14 and TRBJ2-1; the match to TRBD1 covers 8 bases. The CDR3 runs to 16 residues. CDR1 and CDR2 (germline): SGHDN, FVKESK. The trim removed 4 bases at V and 4 bases at J, leaving 9 bases unmatched.

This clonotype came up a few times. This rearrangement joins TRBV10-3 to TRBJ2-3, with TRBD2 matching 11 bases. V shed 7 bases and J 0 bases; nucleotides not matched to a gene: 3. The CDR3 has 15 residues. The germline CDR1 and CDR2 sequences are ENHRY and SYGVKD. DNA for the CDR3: TGTGCCATCATGACTAGCGGGGCCAGCACAGATACGCAGTATTTT. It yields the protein CAIMTSGASTDTQYF.

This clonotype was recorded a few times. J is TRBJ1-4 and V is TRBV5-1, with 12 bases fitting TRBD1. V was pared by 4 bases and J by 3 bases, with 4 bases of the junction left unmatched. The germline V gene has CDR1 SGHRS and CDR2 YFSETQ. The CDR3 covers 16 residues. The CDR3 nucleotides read TGCGCCAGCAGCGGGACAGGGGGCTCGGCTAATGAAAAACTGTTTTTT. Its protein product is CASSGTGGSANEKLFF.

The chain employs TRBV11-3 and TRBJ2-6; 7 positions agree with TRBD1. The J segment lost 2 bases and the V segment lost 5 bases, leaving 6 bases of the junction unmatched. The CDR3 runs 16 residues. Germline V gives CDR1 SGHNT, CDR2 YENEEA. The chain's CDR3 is CASSTDRATGANVLTF. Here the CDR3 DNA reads TGTGCCAGCAGCACTGACAGGGCGACTGGGGCCAACGTCCTGACTTTC.

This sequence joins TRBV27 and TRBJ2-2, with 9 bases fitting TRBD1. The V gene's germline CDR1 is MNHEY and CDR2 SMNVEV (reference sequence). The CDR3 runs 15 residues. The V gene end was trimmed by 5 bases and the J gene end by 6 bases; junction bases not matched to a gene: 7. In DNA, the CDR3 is TGTGCCAGCAGTCTAACCCGACAGGGGGCCGGGGAGCTGTTTTTT. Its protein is CASSLTRQGAGELFF.

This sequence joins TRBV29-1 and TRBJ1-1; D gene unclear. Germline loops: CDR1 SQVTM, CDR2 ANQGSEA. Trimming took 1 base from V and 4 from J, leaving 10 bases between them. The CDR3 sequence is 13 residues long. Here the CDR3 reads CSVEGGGGTEAFF. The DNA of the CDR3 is TGCAGCGTTGAAGGGGGTGGTGGCACTGAAGCTTTCTTT.

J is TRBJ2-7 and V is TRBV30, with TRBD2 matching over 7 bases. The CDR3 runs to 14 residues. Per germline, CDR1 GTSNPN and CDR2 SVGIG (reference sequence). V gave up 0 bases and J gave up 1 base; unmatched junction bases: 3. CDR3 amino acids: CAWSVAGASYEQYF. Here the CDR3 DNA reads TGTGCCTGGAGTGTGGCGGGAGCGTCCTACGAGCAGTACTTC.

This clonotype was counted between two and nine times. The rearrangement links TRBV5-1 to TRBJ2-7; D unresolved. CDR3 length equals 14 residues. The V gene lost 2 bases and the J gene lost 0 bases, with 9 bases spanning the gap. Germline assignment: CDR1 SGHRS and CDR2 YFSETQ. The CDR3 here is CASSFTSGSYEQYF. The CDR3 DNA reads TGCGCCAGCAGCTTTACTTCGGGCTCCTACGAGCAGTACTTC.

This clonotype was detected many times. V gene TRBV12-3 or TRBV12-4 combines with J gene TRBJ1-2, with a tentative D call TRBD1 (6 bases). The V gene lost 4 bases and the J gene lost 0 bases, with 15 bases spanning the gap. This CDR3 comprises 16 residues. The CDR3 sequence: CASSSLQGTPNYGYTF. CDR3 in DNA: TGTGCCAGCAGTTCCTTACAGGGAACACCTAACTATGGCTACACCTTC.

The CDR3 reads CASSEMGAGSGNTIYF. The DNA of the CDR3 is TGTGCCAGCAGTGAGATGGGGGCCGGCTCTGGAAACACCATATATTTT. The V call is TRBV2, the J call TRBJ1-3; the D gene is possibly TRBD1 (6 bases). CDR3 length: 16 amino acids. Germline V gene data show CDR1 as SNHLY and CDR2 as FYNNEI. V gave up 3 bases and J gave up 0 bases, with 12 bases separating them.

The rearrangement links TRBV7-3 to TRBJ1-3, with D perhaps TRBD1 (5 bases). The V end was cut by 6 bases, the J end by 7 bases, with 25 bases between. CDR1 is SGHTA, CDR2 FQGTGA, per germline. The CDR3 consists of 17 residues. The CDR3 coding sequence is TGTGCCAGCAGTTTGGCCGGGGGTGCCGTGAAGGGTAACACCATATATTTT. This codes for CASSLAGGAVKGNTIYF. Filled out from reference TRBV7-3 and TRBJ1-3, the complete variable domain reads GAGVSQTPSNKVTEKGKYVELRCDPISGHTALYWYRQSLGQGPEFLIYFQGTGAADDSGLPNDRFFAVRPEGSVSTLKIQRTERGDSAVYLCASSLAGGAVKGNTIYFGEGSWLTVV.

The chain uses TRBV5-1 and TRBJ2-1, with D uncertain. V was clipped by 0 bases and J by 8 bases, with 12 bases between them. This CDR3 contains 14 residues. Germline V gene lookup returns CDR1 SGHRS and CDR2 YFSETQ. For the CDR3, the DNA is TGCGCCAGCAGCTTGGCCCCTATGTCCCATGAGCAGTTCTTC. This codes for CASSLAPMSHEQFF.

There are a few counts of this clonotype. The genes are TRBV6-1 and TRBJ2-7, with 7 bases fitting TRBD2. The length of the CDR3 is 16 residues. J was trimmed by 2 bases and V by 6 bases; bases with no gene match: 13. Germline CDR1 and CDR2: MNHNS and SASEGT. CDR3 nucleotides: TGTGCCAGCAGCCAGACCCCTCCGGGAGGCCCCTACGAGCAGTACTTC. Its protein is CASSQTPPGGPYEQYF.

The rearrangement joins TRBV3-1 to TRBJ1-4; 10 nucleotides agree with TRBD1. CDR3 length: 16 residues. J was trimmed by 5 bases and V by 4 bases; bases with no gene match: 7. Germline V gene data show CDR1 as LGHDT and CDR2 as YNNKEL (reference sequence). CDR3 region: CASSRDRGRVNEKLFF. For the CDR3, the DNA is TGTGCCAGCAGCCGGGACAGGGGTCGGGTGAATGAAAAACTGTTTTTT.

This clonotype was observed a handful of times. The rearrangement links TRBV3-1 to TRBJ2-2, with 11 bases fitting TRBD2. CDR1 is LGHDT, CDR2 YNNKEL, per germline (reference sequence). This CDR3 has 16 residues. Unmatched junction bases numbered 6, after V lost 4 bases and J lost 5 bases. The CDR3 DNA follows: TGTGCCAGCAGCCCCCGACTAGCGGGGAGGACCGGGGAGCTGTTTTTT. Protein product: CASSPRLAGRTGELFF.

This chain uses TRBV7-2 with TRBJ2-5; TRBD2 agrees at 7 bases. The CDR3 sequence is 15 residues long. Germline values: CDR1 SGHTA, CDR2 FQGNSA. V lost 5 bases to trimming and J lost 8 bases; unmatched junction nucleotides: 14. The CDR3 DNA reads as TGTGCCAGCAGCGACCGACTAGCAGGTTCGGAAACCCAGTACTTC. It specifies CASSDRLAGSETQYF.